This T cell receptor beta chain was captured in a study of regulatory T cells in long-lasting Graves disease. Overall study context: Graves' patients who were just diagnosed had used antithyroid drugs for under 3 months.

This clonotype was recorded many times. The V and J ends lost 3 bases and 3 bases, in that order; junction bases with no gene match: 4. The CDR3 spans 16 residues. Germline V gene data show CDR1 as KGHDR and CDR2 as SFDVKD. Assembly of TCR beta libraries relied on iRepertoire HTBI primers together with Arm-PCR of CDR3 regions. MiXCR was run by TCRdb on the multiplex PCR reads, yielding one entry per CDR3 protein. The sample includes more than 400,000 distinct CDR3 sequences, 16% of them seen just once. The time point: newly diagnosed GD, antithyroid drugs for less than 3 months. Researchers made the TCR library from RNA that was extracted from PBMCs. These data also formed part of another study, on T cells in Graves' hyperthyroidism and ophthalmopathy. That work states: HTBI primers were used for first-round RT-PCR of the TCR CDR3. Most thyroid clonotypes with frequency above 0.001 were detected in blood.

This receptor was identified in a woman aged 30 to 39 with Graves disease. Sequenced here: peripheral blood mononuclear cells (PBMCs), sampled at new diagnosis, from a patient treated with antithyroid drugs. The V gene is TRBV24-1, the J gene TRBJ2-1; 10 bases map to TRBD1. The CDR3 sequence: CATSDGQGGIYNEQFF. CDR3 bases: TGTGCCACCAGTGATGGACAGGGGGGAATCTACAATGAGCAGTTCTTC.